This T cell receptor (beta chain) was obtained from a study of technical replicates of blood from a handful of donors. The CDR3 totals 14 residues. CDR1 is SGHVS, CDR2 FQNEAQ, per germline. Trimming took off 2 bases at V and 0 bases at J, with 7 bases between the two ends. Repertoires were generated with immunoSEQ multiplex PCR, while TCRdb's copy carries only in-frame clones and drops some. The sample has 90,000 to 100,000 clones; around 95% are singletons. The TCR comes from a human donor in good health. The gene calls are TRBV7-8 and TRBJ1-2; no clear D. Sequenced input: T cells isolated from PBMCs. CDR3 DNA: TGTGCCAGCAGCTTACCCGGGACTAACTATGGCTACACCTTC. This sequence encodes CASSLPGTNYGYTF. The full variable domain, its missing parts supplied by reference TRBV7-8 and TRBJ1-2, is GAGVSQSPRYKVAKRGQDVALRCDPISGHVSLFWYQQALGQGPEFLTYFQNEAQLDKSGLPSDRFFAERPEGSVSTLKIQRTQQEDSAVYLCASSLPGTNYGYTFGSGTRLTVV.